The 13 T cell receptor beta chains reported below all come from one sample, sequenced in a study of blood T cell repertoires in COVID-19. Profiled with immunoSEQ multiplex PCR; TCRdb holds only in-frame clones, not every one. The sample shows about 200,000 clones, 75% to 90% of them seen only once. The material sequenced was peripheral blood. These receptors were taken from a man aged 60 to 75 with acute or convalescent COVID-19.

CDR3 amino acids: CASGAGPNTEAFF. CDR3 DNA: TGTGCTAGTGGTGCGGGCCCGAACACTGAAGCTTTCTTT. The chain combines TRBV12-5 with TRBJ1-1; D not resolved. The CDR3 has 13 amino acids. V lost 5 bases to trimming and J lost 1 base, with 8 bases between them. In germline, CDR1 is LGHNT, CDR2 FRNRAP.

The chain recombines TRBV10-2 with TRBJ2-3, with D possibly matching TRBD1 (6 bases). Trimming cost V 2 bases and J 5 bases, with 11 bases left between them. Germline CDR1 WSHSY, CDR2 SAAADI. The CDR3 has 14 amino acids. CDR3 loop: CASSETGNIDTQYF. As DNA, the CDR3 is TGCGCCAGCAGTGAGACAGGGAATATAGATACGCAGTATTTT.

The chain uses TRBV18 and TRBJ2-1; 13 nucleotides match TRBD2. CDR3 length equals 14 residues. Germline V gene sequence: CDR1 KGHSH, CDR2 LQKENI. V lost 5 bases, J lost 10 bases, and 5 bases stayed unmatched. CDR3 residues: CASSRTSGRGEQFF. As DNA, the CDR3 is TGTGCCAGCTCAAGGACTAGCGGGAGAGGCGAGCAGTTCTTC.

This clone was counted only a few times. The V gene is TRBV27, the J gene TRBJ2-7; 8 positions match TRBD1. This CDR3 contains 15 residues. The germline V gene has CDR1 MNHEY and CDR2 SMNVEV (reference sequence). After removal of 4 bases from V and 1 base from J, the junction contained 6 bases not matched to a gene. The CDR3 DNA reads as TGTGCCAGCAGTTACTCCCGGACAGGGTCCTACGAGCAGTACTTC. Protein sequence: CASSYSRTGSYEQYF.

The chain carries TRBV2 and TRBJ2-7; D gene uncertain. CDR3 size: 16 residues. The ends were cut back, 5 bases at V and 0 bases at J, with 17 bases in the middle. Per germline, CDR1 SNHLY and CDR2 FYNNEI. This CDR3 is CASSNQHRFDSYEQYF. The CDR3 bases are TGTGCCAGCAGTAACCAACATCGATTCGACTCCTACGAGCAGTACTTC.

For the CDR3, the DNA is TGCGCCAGCAGCAGGACAGGGGCCTCTGGAAACACCATATATTTT. It translates to CASSRTGASGNTIYF. This sequence joins TRBV5-1 and TRBJ1-3; 9 positions agree with TRBD1. V shed 4 bases and J 0 bases; nucleotides not matched to a gene: 2. The germline V gene has CDR1 SGHRS and CDR2 YFSETQ. CDR3 length equals 15 residues.

The chain couples TRBV2 to TRBJ2-7; 9 positions match TRBD1. The V gene end was trimmed by 6 bases and the J gene end by 3 bases; junction bases not matched to a gene: 6. The CDR3 length is 14 residues. The V gene's germline CDR1 is SNHLY and CDR2 FYNNEI. The CDR3 DNA sequence: TGTGCCAGCAGGAAAAGGGGACAGGGCTACGAGCAGTACTTC. It translates to CASRKRGQGYEQYF.

V usage is TRBV7-8 and J usage is TRBJ2-7, with no clear D. Per germline, CDR1 SGHVS and CDR2 FQNEAQ. This CDR3 comprises 12 residues. V was cut by 1 base and J by 3 bases, with 4 bases left in between. CDR3: CASSLDNYEQYF. The CDR3 bases are TGTGCCAGCAGCTTAGATAACTACGAGCAGTACTTC.

The V call is TRBV11-2, the J call TRBJ2-2, with D possibly being TRBD2 (5 bases). Germline V gene data show CDR1 as SGHAT and CDR2 as FQNNGV. The length of the CDR3 is 13 residues. V lost 4 bases and J lost 4, with 7 bases in between. The CDR3 region has the DNA TGTGCCAGCAGCTATCGGGGCACCGGGGAGCTGTTTTTT. Protein: CASSYRGTGELFF. Together with reference TRBV11-2 and TRBJ2-2, the CDR3 gives the full variable domain: EAGVAQSPRYKIIEKRQSVAFWCNPISGHATLYWYQQILGQGPKLLIQFQNNGVVDDSQLPKDRFSAERLKGVDSTLKIQPAKLEDSAVYLCASSYRGTGELFFGEGSRLTVL.

CDR3 region: CASSPPGQGVTEAFF. The CDR3 DNA follows: TGTGCCAGCAGCCCCCCGGGACAGGGAGTTACTGAAGCTTTCTTT. The chain carries TRBV4-2 and TRBJ1-1; 9 nucleotides align to TRBD1. From germline, CDR1 is LGHNA and CDR2 YNFKEQ. The CDR3 loop spans 15 amino acids. Trimming at V came to 4 bases and at J to 5 bases, leaving 8 bases not matched to a gene.

The chain carries TRBV10-3 and TRBJ1-5; D gene unclear. Per the germline V gene, CDR1 is ENHRY and CDR2 is SYGVKD. The CDR3 runs 12 residues. The germline V and J ends were trimmed by 4 bases and 3 bases, with 4 bases remaining between them. The CDR3 spells CAISVNNQPQHF. In nucleotides, the CDR3 is TGTGCCATCAGTGTAAACAATCAGCCCCAGCATTTT.

On this clone: Other nucleotide sequences in the sample specify the same CDR3. The chain joins TRBV2 to TRBJ1-5; D may be TRBD1 (6 bases). CDR1 SNHLY and CDR2 FYNNEI come from the germline V gene. This CDR3 comprises 13 residues. V was trimmed by 6 bases and J by 2 bases, leaving 8 bases between them. The DNA for the CDR3 is TGTGCCAGCAGCCGACAGGGCAATCAGCCCCAGCATTTT. It codes for CASSRQGNQPQHF. Full variable domain (missing parts from reference TRBV2 and TRBJ1-5): EPEVTQTPSHQVTQMGQEVILRCVPISNHLYFYWYRQILGQKVEFLVSFYNNEISEKSEIFDDQFSVERPDGSNFTLKIRSTKLEDSAMYFCASSRQGNQPQHFGDGTRLSIL.

In the case of this clone: In the same sample, other DNA sequences code for this CDR3. V is TRBV4-2 and J is TRBJ1-5, with D unresolved. CDR1 and CDR2 from the germline V gene are LGHNA and YNFKEQ. V was trimmed by 1 base and J by 4 bases, leaving 11 bases between them. The CDR3 totals 15 residues. The CDR3, as DNA: TGTGCCAGCAGCCAAGTGGGTGGAGGGAATCAGCCCCAGCATTTT. Encoded protein: CASSQVGGGNQPQHF.